The present TCR beta chain was sequenced within a study of blood T cell repertoires in COVID-19. Study summary: T cells, B-cell-depleted T cells, or PBMCs supplied cDNA or gDNA.

This clone has a single count. Method: immunoSEQ multiplex PCR; TCRdb's copy keeps in-frame clones and lacks some. The sample comprises 300,000 or so clones, around 92% of which are singletons, and less than 3.5% rests with the top ten. The V end was cut by 3 bases, the J end by 6 bases, with 8 bases between. Looked up from germline, CDR1 is LNHDA and CDR2 is SQIVND (reference sequence). This CDR3 region has 12 residues. The receptor's source is a woman aged 45-65 years who had been exposed to COVID-19. The genes are TRBV19 and TRBJ1-2; D not certain. Sequenced material: PBMCs or T cells enriched from blood (not recorded which). CDR3 nucleotides: TGTGCCAGTAGTATGACACCGGATGGCTACACCTTC. Encoded protein: CASSMTPDGYTF.